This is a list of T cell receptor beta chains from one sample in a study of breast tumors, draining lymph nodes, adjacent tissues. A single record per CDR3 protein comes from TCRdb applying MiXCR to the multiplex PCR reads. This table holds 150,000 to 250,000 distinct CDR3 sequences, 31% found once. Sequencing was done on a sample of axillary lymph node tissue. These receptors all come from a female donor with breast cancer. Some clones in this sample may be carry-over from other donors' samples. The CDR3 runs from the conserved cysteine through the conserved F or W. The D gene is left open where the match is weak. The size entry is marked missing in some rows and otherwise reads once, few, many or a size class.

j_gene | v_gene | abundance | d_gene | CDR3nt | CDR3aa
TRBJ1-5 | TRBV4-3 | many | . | TGCGCCAGCAGCCAAGTAAAGAATCAGCCCCAGCATTTT | CASSQVKNQPQHF
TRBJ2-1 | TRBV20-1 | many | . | TGCAGTGCTAGACGAGCTGGGGGTGGGGGGCGACTAATTGAGCAGTTCTTC | CSARRAGGGGRLIEQFF
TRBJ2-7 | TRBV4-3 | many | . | TGCGCCAGCAGCCAAGATTCTGGGGGTAGGAACGAGCAGTACTTC | CASSQDSGGRNEQYF
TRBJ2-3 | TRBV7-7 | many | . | TGTGCTAGCAGCCCGACTTCGCAAATTACAGATACGCAGTATTTT | CASSPTSQITDTQYF
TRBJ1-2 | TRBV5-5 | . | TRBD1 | TGTGCCAGCAGCCGGACAGGGGTGGCTGGCTACACCTTC | CASSRTGVAGYTF
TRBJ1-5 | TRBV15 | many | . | TGTGCCACCAGCTCCCAGACCTCTTATAGCAATCAGCCCCAGCATTTT | CATSSQTSYSNQPQHF
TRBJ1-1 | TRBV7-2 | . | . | TGTGCCAGCAGCGGCACAGGGTTCGCCACTGAAGCTTTCTTT | CASSGTGFATEAFF
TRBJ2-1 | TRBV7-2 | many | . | TGTGCCAGCAGCCTTGGGACGGCCCGGAGCAATGAGCAGTTCTTC | CASSLGTARSNEQFF
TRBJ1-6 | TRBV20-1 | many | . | TGCAGTGCTAGAGGTGCCTCGGGCTCACCCCTCCACTTT | CSARGASGSPLHF
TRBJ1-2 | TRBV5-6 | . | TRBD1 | TGTGCCAGCAGCTACAGGGGAACAGCGGGGGGCTATGGCTACACCTTC | CASSYRGTAGGYGYTF
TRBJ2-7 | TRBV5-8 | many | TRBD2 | TGTGCCAGCAGCTCGAGCGGGGGGGCCGTATACGAGCAGTACTTC | CASSSSGGAVYEQYF
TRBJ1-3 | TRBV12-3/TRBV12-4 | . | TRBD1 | TGTGCCAGCAGCCAACAGGGGGCGCGGGGAAACACCATATATTTT | CASSQQGARGNTIYF
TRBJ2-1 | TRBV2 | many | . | TGTGCCAGCACGGGCGGGACCTACAATGAGCAGTTCTTC | CASTGGTYNEQFF
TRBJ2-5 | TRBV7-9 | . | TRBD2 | TGTGCCAGCAGCTCCCCCGGGACTAGCGGGAGGGCCGGGGAGACCCAGTACTTC | CASSSPGTSGRAGETQYF
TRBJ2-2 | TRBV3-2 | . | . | TGTGCCAGCAGCCAGCGACAGGGGGCCGGCGGGGAGCTGTTTTTT | CASSQRQGAGGELFF
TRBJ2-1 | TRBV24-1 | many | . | TGTGCCACCAGTGATTTTGGATTTGAGCAGTTCTTC | CATSDFGFEQFF
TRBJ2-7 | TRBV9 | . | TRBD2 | TGTGCCAGCAGCGGGGGACTAGCGGGAGTCGGGCAGTACTTC | CASSGGLAGVGQYF
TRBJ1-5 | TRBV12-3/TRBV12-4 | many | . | TGTGCCAGCAGTCCGGACACGAGCAATCAGCCCCAGCATTTT | CASSPDTSNQPQHF
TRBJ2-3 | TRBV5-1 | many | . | TGCGCCAGCAGAGACGGGACTTCTCGAGATACGCAGTATTTT | CASRDGTSRDTQYF
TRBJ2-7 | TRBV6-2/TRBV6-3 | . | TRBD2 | TGTGCCAGCAGTCCGACCGGACTAGCGGACGAGCAGTACTTC | CASSPTGLADEQYF
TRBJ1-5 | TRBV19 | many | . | TGTGCCAGTAGTATAAAGGGAGCCAGCAATCAGCCCCAGCATTTT | CASSIKGASNQPQHF
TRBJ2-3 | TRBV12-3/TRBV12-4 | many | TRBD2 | TGTGCCAGCAGTCCCGGGACTAGCGGGAGTACAGATACGCAGTATTTT | CASSPGTSGSTDTQYF
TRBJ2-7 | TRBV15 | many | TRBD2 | TGTGCCACCAGCAGGGGACTAGCGGACTACGAGCAGTACTTC | CATSRGLADYEQYF
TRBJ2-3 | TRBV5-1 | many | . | TGCGCCAGCAGCTTGGGCACGCGGGGCACAGATACGCAGTATTTT | CASSLGTRGTDTQYF
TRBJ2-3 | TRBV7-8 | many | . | TGTGCCAGCAGCTTACGACCCGCGGAGCCGTTCACAGATACGCAGTATTTT | CASSLRPAEPFTDTQYF
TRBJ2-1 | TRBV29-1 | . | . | TGCAGCGTTGATTGGGGGGAGGATGAGCAGTTCTTC | CSVDWGEDEQFF
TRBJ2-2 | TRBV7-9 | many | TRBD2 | TGTGCCAGCAGCTTACCTAGCGGGGGTTACACCGGGGAGCTGTTTTTT | CASSLPSGGYTGELFF
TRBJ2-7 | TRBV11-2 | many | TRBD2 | TGTGCCAGCAGCTTTTTAGCGGGAGGACCCTACGAGCAGTACTTC | CASSFLAGGPYEQYF
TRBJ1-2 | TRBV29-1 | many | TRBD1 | TGCAGCGTAGGGACAGCAAGGAGCTATGGCTACACCTTC | CSVGTARSYGYTF
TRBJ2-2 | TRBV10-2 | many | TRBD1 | TGCGCCAGCAGTGAGCCTGGGACAGGCGGGGAGCTGTTTTTT | CASSEPGTGGELFF
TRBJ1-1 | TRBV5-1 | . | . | TGCGCCAGCAGCCTACCGGGAAACACTGAAGCTTTCTTT | CASSLPGNTEAFF
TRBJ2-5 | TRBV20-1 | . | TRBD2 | TGCAGTGCTTGGACCCATCGGGGGGGCCCAGAGACCCAGTACTTC | CSAWTHRGGPETQYF
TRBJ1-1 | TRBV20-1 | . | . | TGCAGTGCTAGGAACACTCGGGGGGACACTGAAGCTTTCTTT | CSARNTRGDTEAFF
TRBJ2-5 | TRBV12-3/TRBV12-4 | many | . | TGTGCCAGCAGTTTTTCGGGGGCCCAAGAGACCCAGTACTTC | CASSFSGAQETQYF
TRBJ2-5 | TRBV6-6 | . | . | TGTGCCAGCATAAATACAGGGGGGGAAGAGACCCAGTACTTC | CASINTGGEETQYF
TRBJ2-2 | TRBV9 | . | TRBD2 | TGTGCTAGGTCGACTAGCGGGAGCTTGGAGCTGTTTTTT | CARSTSGSLELFF
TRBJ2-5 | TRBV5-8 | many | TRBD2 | TGTGCCAGCAGCTTGGACCTGACTAGCGGGAGTAGGGAGACCCAGTACTTC | CASSLDLTSGSRETQYF
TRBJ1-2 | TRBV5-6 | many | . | TGTGCCAGCAGCCAAAGACCACCAGCTGGCTACACCTTC | CASSQRPPAGYTF
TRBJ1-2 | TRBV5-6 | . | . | TGTGCCAGCAGCTTGGGAGTCTACACCTTC | CASSLGVYTF
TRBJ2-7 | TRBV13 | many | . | TGTGCCAGCAGCCTCAGACCTCACGAGCAGTACTTC | CASSLRPHEQYF
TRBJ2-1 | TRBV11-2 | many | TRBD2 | TGTGCCAGCAGACCCGGGACTAGCGGGGGGGCCGCTGAGCAGTTCTTC | CASRPGTSGGAAEQFF
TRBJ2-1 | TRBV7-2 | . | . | TGTGCCAGCAGCCAAGAAATAGGGAGAGGGTACAATGAGCAGTTCTTC | CASSQEIGRGYNEQFF
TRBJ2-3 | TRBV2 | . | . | TGTGCCAGCAATAAGGGGCAGGGTAATGAGCAGTATTTT | CASNKGQGNEQYF
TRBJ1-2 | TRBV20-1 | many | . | TGCAGTGCCTACTTGGTCTGGGAAGGTAGTTATGGCTACACCTTC | CSAYLVWEGSYGYTF
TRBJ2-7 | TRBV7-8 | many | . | TGTGCCAGCAGCTTAGTAGTAAGCTCCTACGAGCAGTACTTC | CASSLVVSSYEQYF
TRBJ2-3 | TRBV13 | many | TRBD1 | TGTGCCAGCAGCGAGGACAGGGGCGGGAATACGCAGTATTTT | CASSEDRGGNTQYF
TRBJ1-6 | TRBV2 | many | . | TGTGCCAGCAGGCACAGGGAGAGCTCCTATAATTCACCCCTCCACTTT | CASRHRESSYNSPLHF